This record looks at one T cell receptor beta chain sequence and its context. Its matching antigen is unknown. These data belong to a study of T cell responses to AZD1222 COVID-19 vaccine. TCRdb's table, derived via immunoSEQ multiplex PCR, lists solely in-frame clones and lacks some. The data show approximately 150,000 clones, roughly nine tenths seen once. Study results and caveats: Seropositive AZD1222 recipients at baseline numbered only 5 or 6. Spike-wide vaccine-associated CD4 TCRs dominated at 160-218 and 743-854.

CDR1 and CDR2 (germline): PRHDT, FYEKMQ (reference sequence). V gave up 5 bases and J gave up 4 bases, with 9 bases separating them. The CDR3 sequence is 12 residues long. The rearrangement uses TRBV13 and TRBJ2-7; possible D gene TRBD1, 6 bases. Sequences were derived from peripheral blood, sampled on day 0 of AZD1222 vaccination. This TCR was sampled from an adult in good health. The CDR3 is CASSKGEYEQYF. The CDR3 DNA reads TGTGCCAGCAGCAAGGGGGAATACGAGCAGTACTTC.